This T cell receptor (beta chain) was profiled in a study of T cells in Graves' hyperthyroidism and ophthalmopathy. As to this clonotype: A much bigger clone sits one base away, suggesting this may be a read error.

Stable disease denoted Graves' hyperthyroidism without ophthalmopathy progression within 18 months. After removal of 5 bases from V and 11 bases from J, the junction contained 17 bases not matched to a gene. This CDR3 contains 16 residues. Germline V gives CDR1 KGHSH, CDR2 LQKENI. RNA transcripts were the template for amplifying TCR beta CDR3 regions. During a first-round RT-PCR of the TCR CDR3, the HTBI primer set was used. MiXCR, run by TCRdb on the multiplex PCR reads, gives a single entry per CDR3 protein. The table shows under 400,000 distinct CDR3 sequences, with roughly 13% occurring only once.

Sequenced input: blood. This sequence joins TRBV18 and TRBJ1-1, with 10 bases lining up with TRBD1. This receptor was taken from a woman aged 18-29 years with Graves' hyperthyroidism. The CDR3 sequence: CASSSTPGQGFHWAFF. The CDR3 DNA is TGTGCCAGCTCATCTACGCCGGGACAGGGGTTTCATTGGGCTTTCTTT.